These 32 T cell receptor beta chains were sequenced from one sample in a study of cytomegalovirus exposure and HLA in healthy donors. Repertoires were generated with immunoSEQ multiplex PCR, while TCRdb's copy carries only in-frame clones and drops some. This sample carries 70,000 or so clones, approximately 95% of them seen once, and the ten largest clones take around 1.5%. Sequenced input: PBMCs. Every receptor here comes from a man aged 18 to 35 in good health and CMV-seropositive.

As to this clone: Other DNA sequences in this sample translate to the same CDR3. CDR3 in DNA: TGTGCCAGCAGCCCCGGGACTAGCGGATACAATGAGCAGTTCTTC. Translation: CASSPGTSGYNEQFF. The V call is TRBV7-3, the J call TRBJ2-1, with 11 nucleotides matching TRBD2. This CDR3 contains 15 residues. Germline V gene lookup returns CDR1 SGHTA and CDR2 FQGTGA. After removal of 5 bases from V and 4 bases from J, the junction contained 4 bases not matched to a gene.

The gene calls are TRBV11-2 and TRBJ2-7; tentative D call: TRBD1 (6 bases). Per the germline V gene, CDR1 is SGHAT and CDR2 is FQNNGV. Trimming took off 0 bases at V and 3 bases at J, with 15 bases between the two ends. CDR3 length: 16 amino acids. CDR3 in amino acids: CASSLELQGDRYEQYF. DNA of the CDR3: TGTGCCAGCAGCTTAGAGTTACAGGGAGATCGCTACGAGCAGTACTTC.

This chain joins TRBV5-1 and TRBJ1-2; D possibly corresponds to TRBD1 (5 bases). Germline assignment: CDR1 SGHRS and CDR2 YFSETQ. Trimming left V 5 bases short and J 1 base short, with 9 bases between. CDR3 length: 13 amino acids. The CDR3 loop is CASRSDSNYGYTF. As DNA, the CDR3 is TGCGCCAGCAGATCCGACAGTAACTATGGCTACACCTTC.

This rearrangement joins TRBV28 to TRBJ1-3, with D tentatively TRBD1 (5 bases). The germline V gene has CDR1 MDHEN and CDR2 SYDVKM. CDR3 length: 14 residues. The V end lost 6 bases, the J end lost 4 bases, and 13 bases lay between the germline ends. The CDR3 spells CASRLQGTGNTIYF. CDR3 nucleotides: TGTGCCAGCAGACTCCAGGGCACCGGAAACACCATATATTTT.

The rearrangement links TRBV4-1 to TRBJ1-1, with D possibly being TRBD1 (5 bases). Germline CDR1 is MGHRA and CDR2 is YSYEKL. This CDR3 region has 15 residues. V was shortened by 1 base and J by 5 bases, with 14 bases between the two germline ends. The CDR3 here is CASSQGGVVRTEAFF. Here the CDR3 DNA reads TGCGCCAGCAGCCAAGGGGGGGTGGTACGGACTGAAGCTTTCTTT.

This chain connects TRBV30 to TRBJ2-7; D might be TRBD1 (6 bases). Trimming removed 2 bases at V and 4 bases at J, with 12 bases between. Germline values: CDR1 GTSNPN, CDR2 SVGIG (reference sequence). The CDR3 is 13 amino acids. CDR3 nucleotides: TGTGCCTGGAGTCTTGTCAGGGGATACGAGCAGTACTTC. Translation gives CAWSLVRGYEQYF.

The CDR3, as DNA: TGTGCCAGTAGTATGGCTGGGACAGCTCACACTGAAGCTTTCTTT. Protein sequence: CASSMAGTAHTEAFF. The chain links TRBV19 to TRBJ1-1; 7 nucleotides line up with TRBD1. This CDR3 spans 15 amino acids. V dropped 3 bases and J dropped 3; count of bases not matched to a gene: 7. The germline V gene has CDR1 LNHDA and CDR2 SQIVND (reference sequence).

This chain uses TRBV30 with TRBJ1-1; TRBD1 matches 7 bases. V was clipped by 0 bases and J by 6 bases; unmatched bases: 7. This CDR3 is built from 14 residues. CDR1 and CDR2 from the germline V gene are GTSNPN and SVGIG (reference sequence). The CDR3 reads CAWSVQGGAAEAFF. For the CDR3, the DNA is TGTGCCTGGAGTGTACAAGGGGGCGCCGCTGAAGCTTTCTTT.

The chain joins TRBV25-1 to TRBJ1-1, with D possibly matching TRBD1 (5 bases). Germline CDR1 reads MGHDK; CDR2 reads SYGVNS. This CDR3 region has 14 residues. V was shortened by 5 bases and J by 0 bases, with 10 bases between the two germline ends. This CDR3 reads CASSTGSMNTEAFF. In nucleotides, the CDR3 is TGTGCCAGCAGTACAGGATCCATGAACACTGAAGCTTTCTTT.

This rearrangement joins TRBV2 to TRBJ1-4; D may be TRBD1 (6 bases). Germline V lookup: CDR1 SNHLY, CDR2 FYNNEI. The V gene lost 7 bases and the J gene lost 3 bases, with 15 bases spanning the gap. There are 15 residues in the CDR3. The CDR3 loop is CASIREGQPNEKLFF. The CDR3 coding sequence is TGTGCCAGCATTAGAGAGGGACAACCTAATGAAAAACTGTTTTTT.

CDR3 coding DNA: TGTGCCAGCAGCTCACGACTCGGGAGGGAGAAAAACATTCAGTACTTC. Its translation: CASSSRLGREKNIQYF. J is TRBJ2-4 and V is TRBV5-4, with TRBD2 identical over 8 bases. Germline V gene data show CDR1 as SGHNT and CDR2 as YYREEE (reference sequence). This CDR3 contains 16 residues. Trimming took 3 bases from V and 4 from J; bases not matched to a gene: 9.

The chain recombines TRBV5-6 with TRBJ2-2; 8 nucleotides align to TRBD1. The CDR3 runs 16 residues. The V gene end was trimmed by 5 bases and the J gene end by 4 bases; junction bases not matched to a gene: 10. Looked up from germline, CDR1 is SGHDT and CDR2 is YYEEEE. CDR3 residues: CASRDGTGLRTGELFF. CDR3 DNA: TGTGCCAGCAGGGACGGGACAGGCCTTCGCACCGGGGAGCTGTTTTTT.

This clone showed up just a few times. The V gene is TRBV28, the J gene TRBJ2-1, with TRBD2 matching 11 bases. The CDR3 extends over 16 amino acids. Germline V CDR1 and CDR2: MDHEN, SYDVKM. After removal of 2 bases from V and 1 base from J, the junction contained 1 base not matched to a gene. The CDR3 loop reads CASSLTSGSSYNEQFF. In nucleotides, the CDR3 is TGTGCCAGCAGTTTAACTAGCGGGAGTTCCTACAATGAGCAGTTCTTC.

Here the CDR3 reads CASSPRSVGTEAFF. The CDR3 DNA sequence: TGTGCCAGCAGCCCCCGGTCGGTCGGCACTGAAGCTTTCTTT. The V and J genes are TRBV6-5 and TRBJ1-1; D call uncertain. This CDR3 has 14 residues. The V and J ends lost 6 bases and 4 bases respectively, with 15 bases between them. From germline, CDR1 is MNHEY and CDR2 SVGAGI.

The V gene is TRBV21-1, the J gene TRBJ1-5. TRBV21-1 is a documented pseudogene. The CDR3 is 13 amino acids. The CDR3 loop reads CASSTEPFLPQHF. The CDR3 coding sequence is TGTGCCAGCAGCACCGAGCCGTTCCTGCCCCAGCATTTT.

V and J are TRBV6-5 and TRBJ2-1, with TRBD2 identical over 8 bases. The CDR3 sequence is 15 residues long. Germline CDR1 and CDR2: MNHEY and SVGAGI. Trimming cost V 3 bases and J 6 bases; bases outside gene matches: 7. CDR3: CASSYREGPPNEQFF. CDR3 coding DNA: TGTGCCAGCAGTTATCGGGAGGGGCCGCCCAATGAGCAGTTCTTC.

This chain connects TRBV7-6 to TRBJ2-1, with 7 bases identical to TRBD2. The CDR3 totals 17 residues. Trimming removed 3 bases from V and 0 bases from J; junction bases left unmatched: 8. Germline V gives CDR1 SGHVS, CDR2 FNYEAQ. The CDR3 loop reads CASSFGLAESSYNEQFF. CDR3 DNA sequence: TGTGCCAGCAGCTTTGGGCTAGCGGAAAGCTCCTACAATGAGCAGTTCTTC. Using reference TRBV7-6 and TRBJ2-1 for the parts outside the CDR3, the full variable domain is GAGVSQSPRYKVTKRGQDVALRCDPISGHVSLYWYRQALGQGPEFLTYFNYEAQQDKSGLPNDRFSAERPEGSISTLTIQRTEQRDSAMYRCASSFGLAESSYNEQFFGPGTRLTVL.

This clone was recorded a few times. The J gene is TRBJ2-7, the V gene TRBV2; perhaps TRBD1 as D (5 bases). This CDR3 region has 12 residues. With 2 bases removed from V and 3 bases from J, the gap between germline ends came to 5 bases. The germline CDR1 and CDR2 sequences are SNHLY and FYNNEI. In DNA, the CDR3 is TGTGCCAGCAGTGAACAGGGCTACGAGCAGTACTTC. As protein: CASSEQGYEQYF.

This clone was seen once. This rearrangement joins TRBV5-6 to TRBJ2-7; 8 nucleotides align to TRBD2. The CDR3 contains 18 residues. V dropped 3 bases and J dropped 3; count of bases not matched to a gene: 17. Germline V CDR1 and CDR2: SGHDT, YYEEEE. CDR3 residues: CASSSLGSGDDHLYEQYF. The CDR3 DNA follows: TGTGCCAGCAGCTCCTTGGGTAGCGGGGACGACCACCTCTACGAGCAGTACTTC.

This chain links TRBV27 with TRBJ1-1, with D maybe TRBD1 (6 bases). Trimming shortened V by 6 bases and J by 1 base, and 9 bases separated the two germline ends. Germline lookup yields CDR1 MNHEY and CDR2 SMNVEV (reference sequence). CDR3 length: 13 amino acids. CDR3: CASSRTANTEAFF. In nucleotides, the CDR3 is TGTGCCAGCAGCCGGACAGCGAACACTGAAGCTTTCTTT.

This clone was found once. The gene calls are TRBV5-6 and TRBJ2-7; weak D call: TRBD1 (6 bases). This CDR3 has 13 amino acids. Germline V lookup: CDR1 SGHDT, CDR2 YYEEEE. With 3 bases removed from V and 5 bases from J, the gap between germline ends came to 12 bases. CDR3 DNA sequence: TGTGCCAGCAGCTCGAGTACAGGGCACGAGCAGTACTTC. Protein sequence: CASSSSTGHEQYF.

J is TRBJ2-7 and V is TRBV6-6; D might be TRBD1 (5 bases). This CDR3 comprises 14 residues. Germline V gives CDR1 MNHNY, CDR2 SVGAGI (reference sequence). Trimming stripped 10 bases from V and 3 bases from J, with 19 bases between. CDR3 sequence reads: CATFGADPYYEQYF. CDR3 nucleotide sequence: TGTGCCACCTTTGGGGCCGACCCCTACTACGAGCAGTACTTC.

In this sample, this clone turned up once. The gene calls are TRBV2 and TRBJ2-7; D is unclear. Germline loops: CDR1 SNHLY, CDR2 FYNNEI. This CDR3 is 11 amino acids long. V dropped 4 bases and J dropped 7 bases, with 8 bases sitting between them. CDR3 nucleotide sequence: TGTGCCAGCAGTGCGCAGGCGGAGCAGTACTTC. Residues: CASSAQAEQYF.

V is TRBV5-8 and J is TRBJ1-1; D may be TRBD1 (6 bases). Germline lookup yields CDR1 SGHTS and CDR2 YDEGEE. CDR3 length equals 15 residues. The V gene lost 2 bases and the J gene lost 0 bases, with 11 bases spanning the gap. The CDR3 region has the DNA TGTGCCAGCAGCTTCCGGACAGAGATGAACACTGAAGCTTTCTTT. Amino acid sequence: CASSFRTEMNTEAFF.

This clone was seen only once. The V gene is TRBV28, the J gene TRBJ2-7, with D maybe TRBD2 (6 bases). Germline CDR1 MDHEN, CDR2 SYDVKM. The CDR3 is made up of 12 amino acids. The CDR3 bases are TGTGCTTCGGGACTGGCAAACTACGAGCAGTACTTC. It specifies CASGLANYEQYF.

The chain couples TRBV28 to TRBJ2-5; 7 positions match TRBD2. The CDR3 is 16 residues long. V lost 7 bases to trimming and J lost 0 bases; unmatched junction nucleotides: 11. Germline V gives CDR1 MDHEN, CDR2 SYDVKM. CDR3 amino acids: CASTHMGGNHQETQYF. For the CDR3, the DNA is TGTGCCAGCACTCATATGGGAGGGAACCACCAAGAGACCCAGTACTTC.

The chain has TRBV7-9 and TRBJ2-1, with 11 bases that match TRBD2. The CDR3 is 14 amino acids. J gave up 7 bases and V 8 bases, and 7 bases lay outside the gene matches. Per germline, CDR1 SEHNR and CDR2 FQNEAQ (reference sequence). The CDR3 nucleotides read TGTGCCAGCCTTAGACTAGCGGGACAGAATGAGCAGTTCTTC. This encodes CASLRLAGQNEQFF.

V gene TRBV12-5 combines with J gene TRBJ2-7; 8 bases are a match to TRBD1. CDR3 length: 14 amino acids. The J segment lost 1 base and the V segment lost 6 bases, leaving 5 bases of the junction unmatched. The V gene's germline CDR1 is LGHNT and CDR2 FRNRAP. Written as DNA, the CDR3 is TGTGCTAGTGGGAATGGGGACAGGTCCTACGAGCAGTACTTC. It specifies CASGNGDRSYEQYF.

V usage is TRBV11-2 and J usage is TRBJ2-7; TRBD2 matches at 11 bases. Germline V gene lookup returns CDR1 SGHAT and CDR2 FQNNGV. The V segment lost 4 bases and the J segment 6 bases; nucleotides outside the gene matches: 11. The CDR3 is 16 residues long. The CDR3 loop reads CASSYPRLAGFIEQYF. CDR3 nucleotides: TGTGCCAGCAGCTACCCGAGACTAGCGGGATTCATCGAGCAGTACTTC.

As DNA, the CDR3 is TGCGCCAGCAGCTTGGCCGGGACAGGGGATGTGACAGATACGCAGTATTTT. Translation: CASSLAGTGDVTDTQYF. The chain joins TRBV5-1 to TRBJ2-3, with 10 bases fitting TRBD1. V trimming: 0 bases; J trimming: 3 bases; junction bases outside the gene matches: 7. The CDR3 runs to 17 residues. From germline, CDR1 is SGHRS and CDR2 YFSETQ.

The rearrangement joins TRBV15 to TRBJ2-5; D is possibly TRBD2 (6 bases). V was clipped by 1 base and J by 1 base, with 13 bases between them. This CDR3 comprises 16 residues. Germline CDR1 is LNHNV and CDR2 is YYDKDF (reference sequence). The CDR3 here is CATSRGTGTRQETQYF. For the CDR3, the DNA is TGTGCCACCAGCAGAGGAACCGGGACTCGCCAAGAGACCCAGTACTTC.

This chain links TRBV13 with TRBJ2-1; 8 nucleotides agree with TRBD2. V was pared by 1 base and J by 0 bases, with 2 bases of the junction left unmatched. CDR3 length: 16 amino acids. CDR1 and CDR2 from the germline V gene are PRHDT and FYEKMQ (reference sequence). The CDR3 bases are TGTGCCAGCAGCTTAGCGAGCGGGGGCTCCTACAATGAGCAGTTCTTC. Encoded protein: CASSLASGGSYNEQFF.